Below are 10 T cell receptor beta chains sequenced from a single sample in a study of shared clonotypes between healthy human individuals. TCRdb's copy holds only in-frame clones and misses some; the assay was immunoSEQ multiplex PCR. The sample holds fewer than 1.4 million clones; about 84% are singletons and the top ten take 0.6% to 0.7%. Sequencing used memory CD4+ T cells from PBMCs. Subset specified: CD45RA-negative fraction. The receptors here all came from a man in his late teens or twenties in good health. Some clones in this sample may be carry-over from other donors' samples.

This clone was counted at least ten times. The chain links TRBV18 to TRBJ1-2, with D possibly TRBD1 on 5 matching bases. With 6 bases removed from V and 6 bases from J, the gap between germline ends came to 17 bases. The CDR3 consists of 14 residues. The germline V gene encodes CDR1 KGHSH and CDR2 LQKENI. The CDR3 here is CASSPLGARHGYTF. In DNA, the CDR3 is TGTGCCAGCTCCCCGTTAGGGGCGCGGCATGGCTACACCTTC.

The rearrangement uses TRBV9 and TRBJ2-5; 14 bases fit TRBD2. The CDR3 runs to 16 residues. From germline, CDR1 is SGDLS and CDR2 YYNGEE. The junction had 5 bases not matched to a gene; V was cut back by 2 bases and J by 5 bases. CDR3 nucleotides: TGTGCCAGCAGCGTGGGGACTAGCGGGAGAATGGAGACCCAGTACTTC. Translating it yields CASSVGTSGRMETQYF.

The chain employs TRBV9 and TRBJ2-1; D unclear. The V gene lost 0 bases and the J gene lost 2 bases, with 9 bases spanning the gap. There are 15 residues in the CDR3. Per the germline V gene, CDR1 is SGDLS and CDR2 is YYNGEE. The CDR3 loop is CASSVAGDPYNEQFF. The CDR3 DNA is TGTGCCAGCAGCGTAGCGGGCGATCCCTACAATGAGCAGTTCTTC.

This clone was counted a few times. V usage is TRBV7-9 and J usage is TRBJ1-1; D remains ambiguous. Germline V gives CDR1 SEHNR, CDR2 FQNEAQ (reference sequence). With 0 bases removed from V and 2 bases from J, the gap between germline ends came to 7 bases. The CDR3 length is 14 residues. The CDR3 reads CASSLAGSNTEAFF. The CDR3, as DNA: TGTGCCAGCAGCTTAGCCGGCAGCAACACTGAAGCTTTCTTT.

CDR3 sequence reads: CASSSGQSSVFYEQYF. For the CDR3, the DNA is TGTGCCAGCAGCTCTGGACAGTCAAGCGTCTTCTACGAGCAGTACTTC. The gene calls are TRBV5-5 and TRBJ2-7, with D tentatively TRBD1 (6 bases). The CDR3 is 16 amino acids. V was cut by 3 bases and J by 3 bases, with 19 bases left in between. CDR1 and CDR2 from the germline V gene are SGHKS and YYEKEE (reference sequence).

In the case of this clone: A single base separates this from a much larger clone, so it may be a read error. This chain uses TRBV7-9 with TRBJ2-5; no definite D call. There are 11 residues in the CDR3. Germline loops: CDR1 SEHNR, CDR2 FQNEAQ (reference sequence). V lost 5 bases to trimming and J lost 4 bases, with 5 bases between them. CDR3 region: CASSVVETQYF. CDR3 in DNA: TGTGCCAGCAGCGTCGTAGAGACCCAGTACTTC.

The CDR3 nucleotides are TGTGCCAGCAGCCCGACTGGGGATGTAGGCGAGCAGTACTTC. Protein: CASSPTGDVGEQYF. V is TRBV9 and J is TRBJ2-7; no clear D gene. Germline V gene sequence: CDR1 SGDLS, CDR2 YYNGEE. Trimming left V 4 bases short and J 6 bases short, with 17 bases between. The CDR3 is made up of 14 amino acids.

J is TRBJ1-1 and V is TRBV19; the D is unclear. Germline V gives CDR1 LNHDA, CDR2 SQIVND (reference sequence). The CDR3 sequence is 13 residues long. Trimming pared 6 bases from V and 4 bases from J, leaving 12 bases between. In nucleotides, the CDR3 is TGTGCCAGTAGCAGACGCGGCGGCACTGAAGCTTTCTTT. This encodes CASSRRGGTEAFF.

Written as DNA, the CDR3 is TGTGCCAGCAGCTTAAGGTCAGGGGCAGCCTCTGGAAACACCATATATTTT. This codes for CASSLRSGAASGNTIYF. V gene TRBV7-2 combines with J gene TRBJ1-3; possibly TRBD1 for D (6 bases). The germline V gene encodes CDR1 SGHTA and CDR2 FQGNSA. Trimming removed 2 bases from V and 0 bases from J, with 14 bases in between. This CDR3 contains 17 residues.

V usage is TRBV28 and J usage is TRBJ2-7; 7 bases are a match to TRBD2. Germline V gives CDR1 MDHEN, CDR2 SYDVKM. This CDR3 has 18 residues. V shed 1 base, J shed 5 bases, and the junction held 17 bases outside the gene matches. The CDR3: CASSLSLIIAGVINEQYF. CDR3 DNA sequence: TGTGCCAGCAGTTTATCCCTTATTATTGCGGGAGTTATCAACGAGCAGTACTTC.